These T cell receptor beta chains were read from a single sample in a study of follicular helper T cells after annual influenza vaccination. Generated by immunoSEQ multiplex PCR, the TCRdb table keeps only in-frame clones and is missing some. Of roughly 9,300 clones listed, around 80% are singletons. Here the sequenced sample was CXCR5+ CD38- circulating T follicular helper cells from blood, taken 7 days after influenza vaccination. The source is an adult who received the influenza vaccine. CDR3s include the opening cysteine and the closing phenylalanine or tryptophan. The D gene is left open where the match is weak. Some rows mark clone size as missing; the rest say once, few, many or name a class of expanded clone.

DNA: TGTGCCAGCAGCTTACGTCCCAATACTCCCTCTGGGGCCAACGTCCTGACTTTC
CDR3: CASSLRPNTPSGANVLTF
J: TRBJ2-6
V: TRBV7-2
D: .
size: .

DNA: TGTGCCAGCAGTGAATCACTGGGCTCCTACAATGAGCAGTTCTTC
CDR3: CASSESLGSYNEQFF
J: TRBJ2-1
V: TRBV6-1
D: .
size: once

DNA: TGTGCCAGCAGAACCCCCCATTCAGGGGGGTATTCTGAAGCTTTCTTT
CDR3: CASRTPHSGGYSEAFF
J: TRBJ1-1
V: TRBV28
D: TRBD1
size: .

DNA: TGCAGCCGTTGGGCAGGGGCTGGGGAGCAGTACTTC
CDR3: CSRWAGAGEQYF
J: TRBJ2-7
V: TRBV29-1
D: .
size: once

DNA: TGTGCCAGCAGCGCCGGAATTGGCAATCAGCCCCAGCATTTT
CDR3: CASSAGIGNQPQHF
J: TRBJ1-5
V: TRBV9
D: .
size: .

DNA: TGCGCCAGCAGCCCCGGTCCGGAAAACACTGAAGCTTTCTTT
CDR3: CASSPGPENTEAFF
J: TRBJ1-1
V: TRBV5-1
D: .
size: few

DNA: TGCGCCAGCAGCCAGGGGTCGGGATCTGATAGCAATCAGCCCCAGCATTTT
CDR3: CASSQGSGSDSNQPQHF
J: TRBJ1-5
V: TRBV4-1
D: .
size: .

DNA: TGTGCCAGCAGTATCGGACAGGGGGCTAAGCCCCAGCATTTT
CDR3: CASSIGQGAKPQHF
J: TRBJ1-5
V: TRBV5-6
D: TRBD1
size: once

DNA: TGTGCCAGCACCCGGGGCGGTCGACAGGGAGATACGCAGTATTTT
CDR3: CASTRGGRQGDTQYF
J: TRBJ2-3
V: TRBV6-5
D: TRBD1
size: .

DNA: TGTGCCAGCAGTAATCCAGACCAAGATACGCAGTATTTT
CDR3: CASSNPDQDTQYF
J: TRBJ2-3
V: TRBV6-6
D: .
size: .

DNA: TGTGCCAGCAGTCTCACCTCGGGGATCGACAATGAGCAGTTCTTC
CDR3: CASSLTSGIDNEQFF
J: TRBJ2-1
V: TRBV6-5
D: .
size: .

DNA: TGTGCCAGCAGCACCAAGACGGGAACCGGGGAGCTGTTTTTT
CDR3: CASSTKTGTGELFF
J: TRBJ2-2
V: TRBV7-2
D: .
size: .

DNA: TGTGCCAGCAGTGAACAGTCGGGCGTCTATACGCAGTATTTT
CDR3: CASSEQSGVYTQYF
J: TRBJ2-3
V: TRBV2
D: .
size: .

DNA: TGTGCCAGCAGCTTAGCCGGCATTCAGTACTTC
CDR3: CASSLAGIQYF
J: TRBJ2-4
V: TRBV7-2
D: .
size: .

DNA: TGTGCCTGGACAAGAGAGGGAAACACCATATATTTT
CDR3: CAWTREGNTIYF
J: TRBJ1-3
V: TRBV30
D: .
size: .

DNA: TGTGCCTGGAGCCCCGGTTGGGTCTATGGCTACACCTTC
CDR3: CAWSPGWVYGYTF
J: TRBJ1-2
V: TRBV30
D: .
size: .

DNA: TGTGCCAGCAGTACCCAGGCAGGGTATTCACCCCTCCACTTT
CDR3: CASSTQAGYSPLHF
J: TRBJ1-6
V: TRBV6-6
D: .
size: .

DNA: TGCGCCAGCAAGGAGAAAACCACAGATACGCAGTATTTT
CDR3: CASKEKTTDTQYF
J: TRBJ2-3
V: TRBV5-1
D: .
size: .

DNA: TGTGCCAGCAGCACCGGGGCCCTTGGGGCGCAGTACTTC
CDR3: CASSTGALGAQYF
J: TRBJ2-7
V: TRBV7-8
D: .
size: few

DNA: TGTGCCAGCAGGCCCGCCCAAATCCCTAGGGGCTACACCTTC
CDR3: CASRPAQIPRGYTF
J: TRBJ1-2
V: TRBV6-5
D: .
size: .

DNA: TGCGCCAGCAGCCCGGACGGGGTTGGTCAGCCCCAGCATTTT
CDR3: CASSPDGVGQPQHF
J: TRBJ1-5
V: TRBV5-1
D: .
size: .

DNA: TGCGCCAGCAGTGCGGCAAGCGCCTATGGCTACACCTTC
CDR3: CASSAASAYGYTF
J: TRBJ1-2
V: TRBV10-2
D: .
size: .

DNA: TGTGCCAGCAGCAAGAAAACACAAAGTCGGGCCAACGTCCTGACTTTC
CDR3: CASSKKTQSRANVLTF
J: TRBJ2-6
V: TRBV7-7
D: .
size: .

DNA: TGTGCCAGCAGCCCACAGGGGGTATCCTACAATGAGCAGTTCTTC
CDR3: CASSPQGVSYNEQFF
J: TRBJ2-1
V: TRBV7-3
D: TRBD1
size: .

DNA: TGTGCCAGCAGCTTATTTACTGCCGCGGGTACCGGGGAGCTGTTTTTT
CDR3: CASSLFTAAGTGELFF
J: TRBJ2-2
V: TRBV7-8
D: .
size: .

DNA: TGTGCCTCCGCCAGGGACACTGAAGCTTTCTTT
CDR3: CASARDTEAFF
J: TRBJ1-1
V: TRBV10-3
D: .
size: .

DNA: TGTGCCAGCAGTGAATCCGGGGGCCTCAATGAGCAGTTCTTC
CDR3: CASSESGGLNEQFF
J: TRBJ2-1
V: TRBV2
D: .
size: once

DNA: TGTGCCTGCAGGGTGGCTGGAAACACCATATATTTT
CDR3: CACRVAGNTIYF
J: TRBJ1-3
V: TRBV30
D: .
size: .

DNA: TGTGCCAGCAGCGGAAACACCGGGACAGGGGGAGATGAGCAGTTCTTC
CDR3: CASSGNTGTGGDEQFF
J: TRBJ2-1
V: TRBV5-4
D: TRBD1
size: .

DNA: TGTGCCAGCAGTGGTGGACCGTTTGAGGGCTACACCTTC
CDR3: CASSGGPFEGYTF
J: TRBJ1-2
V: TRBV5-6
D: .
size: .

DNA: TGCGCCAGCAGCCAAGGTCTCAGGGCGCCCCAACCCCTCCACTTT
CDR3: CASSQGLRAPQPLHF
J: TRBJ1-6
V: TRBV4-1
D: .
size: .

DNA: TGTGCCAGCAGCGTAACTGGGACTAGCGGGGGGGGCGAGCAGTACTTC
CDR3: CASSVTGTSGGGEQYF
J: TRBJ2-7
V: TRBV9
D: TRBD2
size: .

DNA: TGTGCCAGCAGCCAGCGGCCGGGGAGGGAGGCAGATACGCAGTATTTT
CDR3: CASSQRPGREADTQYF
J: TRBJ2-3
V: TRBV27
D: TRBD2
size: once

DNA: TGTGCCAGCAGCCGTTCCAGGGGTGAAAAACTGTTTTTT
CDR3: CASSRSRGEKLFF
J: TRBJ1-4
V: TRBV7-8
D: .
size: once

DNA: TGTGCCAGCAGTTACTCTCTCGCGGGGGGGCAGAATGAGCAGTTCTTC
CDR3: CASSYSLAGGQNEQFF
J: TRBJ2-1
V: TRBV6-5
D: TRBD2
size: .

DNA: TGTGCCAGCAGTGAAGCGGCGATGTTAGATACGCAGTATTTT
CDR3: CASSEAAMLDTQYF
J: TRBJ2-3
V: TRBV2
D: .
size: .

DNA: TGCGCCAGCAGCCAATCGACAGGGGAAGGAACTGAAGCTTTCTTT
CDR3: CASSQSTGEGTEAFF
J: TRBJ1-1
V: TRBV4-3
D: TRBD1
size: once

DNA: TGCGCCAGCAGCCAAGAGCTGGACGCTGAAGCTTTCTTT
CDR3: CASSQELDAEAFF
J: TRBJ1-1
V: TRBV4-1
D: .
size: .

DNA: TGTGTCAGCACAAATTCAGGGGCGGACTATGGCTACACCTTC
CDR3: CVSTNSGADYGYTF
J: TRBJ1-2
V: TRBV6-5
D: .
size: .

DNA: TGTGCCAGCAGCTTACGGGACAACCAAGGATACTATGGCTACACCTTC
CDR3: CASSLRDNQGYYGYTF
J: TRBJ1-2
V: TRBV7-2
D: .
size: .

DNA: TGTGCCAGCACTTCCCCAGGAGGGTACCAAGAGACCCAGTACTTC
CDR3: CASTSPGGYQETQYF
J: TRBJ2-5
V: TRBV28
D: .
size: once

DNA: TGTGCCAGCAGCTCGGGGATTGGTGGCTACACCTTC
CDR3: CASSSGIGGYTF
J: TRBJ1-2
V: TRBV5-4
D: .
size: .

DNA: TGTGCCAGCAGCTTAAGCGGGGCGAGCTCCTACGAGCAGTACTTC
CDR3: CASSLSGASSYEQYF
J: TRBJ2-7
V: TRBV7-2
D: TRBD2
size: .

DNA: TGTGCCAGCAGCTTACGAGGCGGTGGTCGACAGGTGTCTACCTACGAGCAGTACTTC
CDR3: CASSLRGGGRQVSTYEQYF
J: TRBJ2-7
V: TRBV7-8
D: .
size: .

DNA: TGTGCCAGCAGTTACGAGGGTATTGATGAGCAGTTCTTC
CDR3: CASSYEGIDEQFF
J: TRBJ2-1
V: TRBV6-5
D: .
size: .

DNA: TGTGCCAGCAGCTCCTCCCTCACGCTCTATGGCTACACCTTC
CDR3: CASSSSLTLYGYTF
J: TRBJ1-2
V: TRBV21-1
D: .
size: .

DNA: TGCGCCAGCAGCCTAACCAACAACGACGGGGGAGCTAATGAAAAACTGTTTTTT
CDR3: CASSLTNNDGGANEKLFF
J: TRBJ1-4
V: TRBV5-1
D: .
size: .

DNA: TGTGCCAGCAGTCGACAGGCTATGTGGCAGCCCCAGCATTTT
CDR3: CASSRQAMWQPQHF
J: TRBJ1-5
V: TRBV5-8
D: .
size: .

DNA: TGTGCCAGCAGCCAAGGGGGCGGTAACACTGAAGCTTTCTTT
CDR3: CASSQGGGNTEAFF
J: TRBJ1-1
V: TRBV14
D: .
size: .

DNA: TGCGCCAGCAGCCTCAGGACAGGGTCGGGCTATGGCTACACCTTC
CDR3: CASSLRTGSGYGYTF
J: TRBJ1-2
V: TRBV5-1
D: TRBD1
size: .

DNA: TGTGCCAGCAGTGAACCAGGGACCTATGGCTACACCTTC
CDR3: CASSEPGTYGYTF
J: TRBJ1-2
V: TRBV2
D: .
size: few

DNA: TGCGCCAGCAGCCAAGATCGGGGGAGGGGGGAGCAGTACTTC
CDR3: CASSQDRGRGEQYF
J: TRBJ2-7
V: TRBV4-3
D: .
size: .

DNA: TGTGCCAGCAGCTTGTTACGAGGGGCAACTAATGAAAAACTGTTTTTT
CDR3: CASSLLRGATNEKLFF
J: TRBJ1-4
V: TRBV5-6
D: .
size: .

DNA: TGTGCCAGCGGAGGGGTAGCGGGGGGGCAAGAGCAGTACTTC
CDR3: CASGGVAGGQEQYF
J: TRBJ2-7
V: TRBV2
D: TRBD2
size: .

DNA: TGTGCCAGCAGCCCGTACGGACGGGTCTATAATTCACCCCTCCACTTT
CDR3: CASSPYGRVYNSPLHF
J: TRBJ1-6
V: TRBV5-6
D: .
size: .

DNA: TGCGCCAGCAGCTTGGCCTCAACGGCAGATACGCAGTATTTT
CDR3: CASSLASTADTQYF
J: TRBJ2-3
V: TRBV5-1
D: .
size: .

DNA: TGTGCCAGCAGTCGGCCCCTCCGCACTAATTCACCCCTCCACTTT
CDR3: CASSRPLRTNSPLHF
J: TRBJ1-6
V: TRBV25-1
D: .
size: .